This TCR beta chain came from a study of blood T cells in healthy people across ages. Overall study results and limits: TCR beta diversity correlated strongly with naive T cell percentage. Diversity figures based on one million T cells were deemed too low. Unsorted PBMC material precluded a definitive naive versus antigen-experienced comparison. Both higher diversity and more naive CD4+ cells marked long-lived donors when set against aged donors.

About this clonotype itself: Its specificity is not known.

The CDR3 runs 15 residues. With V trimmed by 8 bases and J by 13 bases, 21 bases remained unmatched. Germline lookup yields CDR1 SQVTM and CDR2 ANQGSEA. With a J-beta primer mix and a sample-barcoded 5' primer, a second PCR ran roughly 6 to 12 cycles. TCRdb itself ran the 5' RACE reads through MiXCR, one entry per CDR3 protein. The sample holds about 1,400,000 distinct CDR3 sequences, 42% seen once. The chain carries TRBV29-1 and TRBJ2-1; 9 bases are shared with TRBD1. This receptor was identified in a woman in her late teens or twenties in good health. The sequenced sample was blood. DNA of the CDR3: TGCAGCTATACCAGAGGGACAGGGAAGGATGAGACCCAGTTCTTC. Amino acid sequence: CSYTRGTGKDETQFF.